This T cell receptor (beta chain) emerged from a study of T-cell memory formation after mild COVID-19. The V end lost 3 bases, the J end lost 0 bases, and 13 bases lay between the germline ends. The germline V gene has CDR1 SGHAT and CDR2 FQNNGV. CDR3 length equals 16 residues. TCRdb reprocessed the 5' RACE reads with MiXCR, giving one entry per CDR3 protein. The table lists hundreds of thousands of distinct CDR3 sequences, approximately 25% of them singletons. This TCR derives from an adult woman who had mild COVID-19 (a few samples of this study predate the infection). Cell type and time point are not known. Sequenced sample: PBMCs or a T cell subset sorted from them (not recorded which). The chain uses TRBV11-2 and TRBJ2-3, with D perhaps matching TRBD2 (6 bases). CDR3 sequence: CASSLRGSGSTDTQYF. Here the CDR3 DNA reads TGTGCCAGCAGCTTGAGAGGTAGCGGAAGCACAGATACGCAGTATTTT.